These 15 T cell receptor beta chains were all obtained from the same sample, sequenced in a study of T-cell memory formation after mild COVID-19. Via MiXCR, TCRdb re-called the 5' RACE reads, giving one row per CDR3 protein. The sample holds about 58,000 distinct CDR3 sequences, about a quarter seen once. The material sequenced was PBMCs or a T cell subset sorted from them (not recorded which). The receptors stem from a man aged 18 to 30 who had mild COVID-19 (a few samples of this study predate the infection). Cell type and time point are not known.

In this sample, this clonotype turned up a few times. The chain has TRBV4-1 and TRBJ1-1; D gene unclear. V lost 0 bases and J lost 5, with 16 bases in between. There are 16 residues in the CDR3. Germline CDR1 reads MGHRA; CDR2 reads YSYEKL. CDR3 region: CASSQEGLVPGTEAFF. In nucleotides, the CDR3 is TGCGCCAGCAGCCAAGAAGGTTTGGTCCCAGGAACTGAAGCTTTCTTT.

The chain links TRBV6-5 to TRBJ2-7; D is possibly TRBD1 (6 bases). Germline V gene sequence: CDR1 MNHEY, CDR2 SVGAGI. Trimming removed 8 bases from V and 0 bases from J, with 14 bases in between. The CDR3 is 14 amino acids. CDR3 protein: CASSHRASSYEQYF. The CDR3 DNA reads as TGTGCCAGCTCCCACAGGGCCAGCTCCTACGAGCAGTACTTC.

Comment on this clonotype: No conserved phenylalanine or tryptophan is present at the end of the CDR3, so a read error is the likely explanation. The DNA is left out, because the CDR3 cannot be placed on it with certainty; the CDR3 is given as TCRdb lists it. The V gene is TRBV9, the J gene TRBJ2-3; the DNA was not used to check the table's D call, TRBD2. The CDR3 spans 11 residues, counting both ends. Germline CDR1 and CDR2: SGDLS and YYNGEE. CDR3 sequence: CASSGPSGDAS.

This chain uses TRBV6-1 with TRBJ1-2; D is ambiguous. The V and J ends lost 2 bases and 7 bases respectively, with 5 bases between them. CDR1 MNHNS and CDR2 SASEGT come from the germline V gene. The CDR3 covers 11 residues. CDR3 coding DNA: TGTGCCAGCAGTGAATTTAGTGGCTACACCTTC. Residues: CASSEFSGYTF.

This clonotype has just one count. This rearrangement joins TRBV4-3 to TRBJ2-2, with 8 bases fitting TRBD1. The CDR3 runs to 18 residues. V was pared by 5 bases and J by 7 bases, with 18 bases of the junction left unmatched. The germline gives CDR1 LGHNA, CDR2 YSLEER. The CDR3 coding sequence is TGCGCCAGCAGCGAAGTCGGTTCCGAGACAGGGGCCGGCGGGGAGCTGTTTTTT. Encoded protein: CASSEVGSETGAGGELFF.

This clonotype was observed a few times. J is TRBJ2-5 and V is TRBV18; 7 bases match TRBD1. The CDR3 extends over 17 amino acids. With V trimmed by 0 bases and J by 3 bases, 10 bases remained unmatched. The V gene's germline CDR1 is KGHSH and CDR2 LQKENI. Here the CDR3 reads CASSPPDRALGKETQYF. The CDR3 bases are TGTGCCAGCTCACCACCTGACAGGGCCCTTGGAAAAGAGACCCAGTACTTC. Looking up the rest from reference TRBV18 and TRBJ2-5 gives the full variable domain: NAGVMQNPRHLVRRRGQEARLRCSPMKGHSHVYWYRQLPEEGLKFMVYLQKENIIDESGMPKERFSAEFPKEGPSILRIQQVVRGDSAAYFCASSPPDRALGKETQYFGPGTRLLVL.

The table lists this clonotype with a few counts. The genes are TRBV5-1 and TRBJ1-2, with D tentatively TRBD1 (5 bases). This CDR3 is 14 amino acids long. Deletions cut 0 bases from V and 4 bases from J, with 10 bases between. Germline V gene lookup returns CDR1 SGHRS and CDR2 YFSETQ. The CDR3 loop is CASSLAGSLYGYTF. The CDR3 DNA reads TGCGCCAGCAGCTTGGCAGGGAGTCTCTATGGCTACACCTTC.

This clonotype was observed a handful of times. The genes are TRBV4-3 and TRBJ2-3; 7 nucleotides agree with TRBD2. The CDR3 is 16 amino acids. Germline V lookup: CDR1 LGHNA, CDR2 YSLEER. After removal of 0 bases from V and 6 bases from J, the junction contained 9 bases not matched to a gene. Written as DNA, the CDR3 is TGCGCCAGCAGCCAAGATATGGGAGGGGTAGACGATACGCAGTATTTT. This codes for CASSQDMGGVDDTQYF.

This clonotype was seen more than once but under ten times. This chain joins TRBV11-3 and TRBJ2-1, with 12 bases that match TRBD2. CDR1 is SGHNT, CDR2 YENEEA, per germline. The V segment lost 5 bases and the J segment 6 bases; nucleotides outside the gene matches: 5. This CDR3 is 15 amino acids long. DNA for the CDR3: TGTGCCAGCAGCCCCAGACTAGCGGGGGTCAATGAGCAGTTCTTC. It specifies CASSPRLAGVNEQFF.

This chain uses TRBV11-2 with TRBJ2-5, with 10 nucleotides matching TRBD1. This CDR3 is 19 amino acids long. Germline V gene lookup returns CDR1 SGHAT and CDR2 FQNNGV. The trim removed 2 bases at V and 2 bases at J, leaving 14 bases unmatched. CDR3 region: CASSLTTARDRGLQETQYF. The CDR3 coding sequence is TGTGCCAGCAGCTTAACGACAGCGAGGGACAGGGGACTACAAGAGACCCAGTACTTC.

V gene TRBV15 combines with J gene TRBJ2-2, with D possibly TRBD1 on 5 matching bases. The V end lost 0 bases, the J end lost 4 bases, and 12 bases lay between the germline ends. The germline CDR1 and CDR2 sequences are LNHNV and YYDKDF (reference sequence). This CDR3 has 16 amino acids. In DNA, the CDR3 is TGTGCCACCAGCAGAGATCACGCAGGGCCCACCGGGGAGCTGTTTTTT. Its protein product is CATSRDHAGPTGELFF.

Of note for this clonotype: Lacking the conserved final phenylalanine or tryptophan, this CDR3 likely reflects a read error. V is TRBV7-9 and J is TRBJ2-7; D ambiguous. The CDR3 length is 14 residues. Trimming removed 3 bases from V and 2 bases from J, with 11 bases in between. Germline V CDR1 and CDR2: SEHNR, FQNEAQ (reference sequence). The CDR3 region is CASSFDRTTYEQYI. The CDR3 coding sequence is TGTGCCAGCAGCTTCGATCGGACCACCTACGAGCAGTACATC.

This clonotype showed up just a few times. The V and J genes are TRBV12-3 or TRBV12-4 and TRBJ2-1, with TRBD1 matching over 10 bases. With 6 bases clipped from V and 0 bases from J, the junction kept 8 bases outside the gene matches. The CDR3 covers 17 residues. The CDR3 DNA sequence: TGTGCCAGCAGGATCCCGGGACAGGGGAGCTCCTACAATGAGCAGTTCTTC. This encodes CASRIPGQGSSYNEQFF.

This CDR3 is CSARQGTTYEQYV. The CDR3 DNA sequence: TGCAGTGCTAGGCAGGGCACCACCTACGAGCAGTACGTC. This rearrangement joins TRBV20-1 to TRBJ2-7, with TRBD1 as a possible D gene (5 bases). The CDR3 is 13 residues long. Per germline, CDR1 DFQATT and CDR2 SNEGSKA (reference sequence). Deletions cut 3 bases from V and 2 bases from J, with 11 bases between.

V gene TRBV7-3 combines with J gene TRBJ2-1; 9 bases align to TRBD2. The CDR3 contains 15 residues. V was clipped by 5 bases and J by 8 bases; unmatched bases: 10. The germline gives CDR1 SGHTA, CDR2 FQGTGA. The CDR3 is CASSLTGTSLDEQFF. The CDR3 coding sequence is TGTGCCAGCAGCCTTACTGGGACTAGCTTGGATGAGCAGTTCTTC. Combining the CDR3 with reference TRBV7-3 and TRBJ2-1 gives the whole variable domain GAGVSQTPSNKVTEKGKYVELRCDPISGHTALYWYRQSLGQGPEFLIYFQGTGAADDSGLPNDRFFAVRPEGSVSTLKIQRTERGDSAVYLCASSLTGTSLDEQFFGPGTRLTVL.